These 19 T cell receptor beta chains came from one sample sequenced in a study of T-cell memory formation after mild COVID-19. TCRdb reprocessed the 5' RACE reads with MiXCR, giving one entry per CDR3 protein. The table has some 250,000 distinct CDR3 sequences, around 10% seen once. Sequenced input: PBMCs or a T cell subset sorted from them (not recorded which). These receptors originate from a man aged 18 to 35 who had mild COVID-19 (a few samples of this study predate the infection). Cell type and time point are not known.

CDR3 coding DNA: TGTGCCAGCAGCTCAGGGTCGGGTTACGAGCAGTACTTC. Encoded protein: CASSSGSGYEQYF. The rearrangement uses TRBV7-6 and TRBJ2-7; TRBD1 is a possible D gene (5 bases). The CDR3 spans 13 residues. The germline V gene has CDR1 SGHVS and CDR2 FNYEAQ. Between the trimmed V and J ends, which lost 4 bases and 4 bases, there was a span of 11 bases. Full variable domain (outside the CDR3, taken from reference TRBV7-6 and TRBJ2-7): GAGVSQSPRYKVTKRGQDVALRCDPISGHVSLYWYRQALGQGPEFLTYFNYEAQQDKSGLPNDRFSAERPEGSISTLTIQRTEQRDSAMYRCASSSGSGYEQYFGPGTRLTVT.

This clonotype appeared a few times. V usage is TRBV7-3 and J usage is TRBJ1-1; D is perhaps TRBD1 (5 bases). Trimming cost V 5 bases and J 4 bases, with 17 bases left between them. Germline V gene lookup returns CDR1 SGHTA and CDR2 FQGTGA. This CDR3 has 15 amino acids. The CDR3 reads CASSANGGVTTEAFF. CDR3 DNA: TGTGCCAGCAGCGCCAATGGGGGTGTCACCACTGAAGCTTTCTTT.

Only a few counts were recorded for this clonotype. The chain uses TRBV9 and TRBJ2-5; 7 positions agree with TRBD2. Trimming took 3 bases from V and 5 from J; bases not matched to a gene: 7. Germline V gives CDR1 SGDLS, CDR2 YYNGEE. This CDR3 region has 14 residues. CDR3 region: CASSAKRGIETQYF. DNA for the CDR3: TGTGCCAGCAGCGCCAAGCGGGGAATTGAGACCCAGTACTTC. Looking up the rest from reference TRBV9 and TRBJ2-5 gives the full variable domain: DSGVTQTPKHLITATGQRVTLRCSPRSGDLSVYWYQQSLDQGLQFLIQYYNGEERAKGNILERFSAQQFPDLHSELNLSSLELGDSALYFCASSAKRGIETQYFGPGTRLLVL.

This clonotype came up a few times. The genes are TRBV5-1 and TRBJ2-2, with TRBD1 identical over 7 bases. J was trimmed by 5 bases and V by 7 bases; bases with no gene match: 8. Germline-derived CDR1 and CDR2 are SGHRS and YFSETQ. CDR3 length: 14 residues. CDR3 coding DNA: TGCGCCAGCGAGGCCAACAGGGGAACCGGGGAGCTGTTTTTT. Amino acid sequence: CASEANRGTGELFF. The whole variable domain, filled in from reference TRBV5-1 and TRBJ2-2, reads KAGVTQTPRYLIKTRGQQVTLSCSPISGHRSVSWYQQTPGQGLQFLFEYFSETQRNKGNFPGRFSGRQFSNSRSEMNVSTLELGDSALYLCASEANRGTGELFFGEGSRLTVL.

The chain is built from TRBV4-3 and TRBJ1-1, with 8 bases identical to TRBD1. The CDR3 extends over 14 amino acids. Germline loops: CDR1 LGHNA, CDR2 YSLEER. The J segment lost 11 bases and the V segment lost 4 bases, leaving 12 bases of the junction unmatched. The CDR3 coding sequence is TGCGCCAGCAGCCCCGGACAGGGTGGATTGGTGGCTTTCTTT. It encodes CASSPGQGGLVAFF.

This clonotype has a handful of counts. The chain links TRBV7-9 to TRBJ2-7; TRBD2 is a possible D gene (5 bases). The V gene lost 3 bases and the J gene lost 5 bases, with 8 bases spanning the gap. The CDR3 is made up of 12 amino acids. Looked up from germline, CDR1 is SEHNR and CDR2 is FQNEAQ (reference sequence). CDR3 DNA sequence: TGTGCCAGCAGCTTTAGGGAGAACGAGCAGTACTTC. It is translated as CASSFRENEQYF.

V usage is TRBV7-2 and J usage is TRBJ2-7; 7 nucleotides match TRBD1. Germline CDR1 is SGHTA and CDR2 is FQGNSA. The CDR3 covers 14 residues. J gave up 4 bases and V 5 bases, and 8 bases lay outside the gene matches. CDR3 sequence reads: CASSLWDSGYEQYF. CDR3 in DNA: TGTGCCAGCAGCCTCTGGGACAGTGGGTACGAGCAGTACTTC.

This clonotype was seen at least ten times. The V call is TRBV6-2 or TRBV6-3, the J call TRBJ2-5, with a possible D match to TRBD2 (5 bases). Germline CDR1 MNHEY, CDR2 SVGEGT. CDR3 size: 13 residues. Trimming took 10 bases from V and 4 from J, leaving 16 bases between them. The CDR3 protein is CATFSGGGETQYF. As DNA, the CDR3 is TGTGCCACCTTCTCAGGAGGTGGAGAGACCCAGTACTTC.

CDR3 coding DNA: TGTGCCAGCAGCCAAGTCTCGGGCCCACTATGGGAGACCCAGTACTTC. Its protein product is CASSQVSGPLWETQYF. J is TRBJ2-5 and V is TRBV14; no clear D. The germline CDR1 and CDR2 sequences are SGHDN and FVKESK. The V gene lost 1 base and the J gene lost 5 bases, with 17 bases spanning the gap. The CDR3 totals 16 residues.

This clonotype has a count of ten or more. The chain couples TRBV13 to TRBJ2-1, with 9 bases lining up with TRBD2. The length of the CDR3 is 16 residues. Germline V CDR1 and CDR2: PRHDT, FYEKMQ (reference sequence). The junction had 11 bases not matched to a gene; V was cut back by 4 bases and J by 7 bases. CDR3 nucleotides: TGTGCCAGCAGCTCTACCGGGGTAGCGGGGGAAAATGAGCAGTTCTTC. Its protein is CASSSTGVAGENEQFF.

This sequence joins TRBV7-2 and TRBJ1-2, with a possible D match to TRBD1 (6 bases). Trimming removed 1 base at V and 6 bases at J, with 12 bases between. This CDR3 has 14 amino acids. Germline CDR1 reads SGHTA; CDR2 reads FQGNSA. The CDR3 DNA reads TGTGCCAGCAGCTTAGTTGGGGGCGGGGATGGCTACACCTTC. As protein: CASSLVGGGDGYTF.

This clonotype was seen only a few times. This chain links TRBV7-2 with TRBJ2-5; 9 positions match TRBD2. The CDR3 is made up of 16 amino acids. V shed 2 bases, J shed 1 base, and the junction held 5 bases outside the gene matches. The V gene's germline CDR1 is SGHTA and CDR2 FQGNSA. The CDR3 DNA reads TGTGCCAGCAGCTTAAGAGCGGGGGGACTCCAAGAGACCCAGTACTTC. This encodes CASSLRAGGLQETQYF.

The CDR3 DNA follows: TGTGCCACCAGCAGAGGACTAGCGAGCTCCTACGAGCAGTACTTC. As protein: CATSRGLASSYEQYF. This sequence joins TRBV15 and TRBJ2-7; 8 bases fit TRBD2. Germline V lookup: CDR1 LNHNV, CDR2 YYDKDF (reference sequence). The CDR3 sequence is 15 residues long. The V and J ends lost 1 base and 0 bases, in that order; junction bases with no gene match: 2.

V usage is TRBV12-3 or TRBV12-4 and J usage is TRBJ1-4, with TRBD1 matching 9 bases. V shed 5 bases and J 8 bases; nucleotides not matched to a gene: 9. This CDR3 has 15 amino acids. CDR3: CASSHRDRVNEKLFF. DNA for the CDR3: TGTGCCAGCAGTCACCGGGACAGGGTTAACGAAAAACTGTTTTTT.

Only a few counts were recorded for this clonotype. The chain couples TRBV30 to TRBJ1-1; no clear D gene. Trimming took 0 bases from V and 10 from J, leaving 9 bases between them. The CDR3 sequence is 11 residues long. Germline CDR1 GTSNPN, CDR2 SVGIG (reference sequence). DNA of the CDR3: TGTGCCTGGAGTGTACCAAGCAGAGCTTTCTTT. Translation: CAWSVPSRAFF. Based on the CDR3 plus reference TRBV30 and TRBJ1-1, the full variable domain is SQTIHQWPATLVQPVGSPLSLECTVEGTSNPNLYWYRQAAGRGLQLLFYSVGIGQISSEVPQNLSASRPQDRQFILSSKKLLLSDSGFYLCAWSVPSRAFFGQGTRLTVV.

Many counts were recorded for this clonotype. The chain uses TRBV12-3 or TRBV12-4 and TRBJ1-1, with a weak D call TRBD1 (5 bases). This CDR3 spans 12 amino acids. V was cut by 5 bases and J by 11 bases, with 15 bases left in between. As DNA, the CDR3 is TGTGCCAGCAGTCTTAATGGGGGTGTTGCTTTCTTT. Its protein is CASSLNGGVAFF.

The chain has TRBV2 and TRBJ1-2; D is undetermined. Germline-derived CDR1 and CDR2 are SNHLY and FYNNEI. This CDR3 has 11 residues. Trimming took off 6 bases at V and 7 bases at J, with 9 bases between the two ends. CDR3 protein: CASRLRGGYTF. CDR3 nucleotides: TGTGCCAGCAGATTACGGGGTGGCTACACCTTC.

This clonotype was seen a few times. The chain employs TRBV7-8 and TRBJ2-2, with D perhaps TRBD1 or TRBD2 (5 bases each). Germline V gives CDR1 SGHVS, CDR2 FQNEAQ. V was clipped by 5 bases and J by 2 bases, with 18 bases between them. The CDR3 has 17 amino acids. CDR3 protein: CASSLKRVGVNTGELFF. The CDR3 DNA is TGTGCCAGCAGCCTCAAAAGGGTGGGGGTTAACACCGGGGAGCTGTTTTTT. Full variable domain (missing parts from reference TRBV7-8 and TRBJ2-2): GAGVSQSPRYKVAKRGQDVALRCDPISGHVSLFWYQQALGQGPEFLTYFQNEAQLDKSGLPSDRFFAERPEGSVSTLKIQRTQQEDSAVYLCASSLKRVGVNTGELFFGEGSRLTVL.

The chain uses TRBV6-6 and TRBJ2-2, with a tentative D call TRBD1 (5 bases). Germline CDR1 and CDR2: MNHNY and SVGAGI (reference sequence). Deletions cut 2 bases from V and 5 bases from J, with 12 bases between. The CDR3 length is 15 residues. CDR3 bases: TGTGCCAGCAGTTACAATGTCGGACAAACCGGGGAGCTGTTTTTT. Amino acids: CASSYNVGQTGELFF.